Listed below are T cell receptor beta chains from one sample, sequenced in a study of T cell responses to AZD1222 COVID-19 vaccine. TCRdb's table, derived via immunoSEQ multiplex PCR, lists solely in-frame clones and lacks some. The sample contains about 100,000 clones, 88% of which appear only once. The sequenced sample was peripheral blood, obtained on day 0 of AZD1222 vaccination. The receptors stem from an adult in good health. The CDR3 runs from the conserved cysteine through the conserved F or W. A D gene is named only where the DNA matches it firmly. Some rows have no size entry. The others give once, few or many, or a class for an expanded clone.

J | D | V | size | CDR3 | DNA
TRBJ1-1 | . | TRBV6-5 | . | CASRSRGGTEAFF | TGTGCCAGCAGATCCCGGGGAGGCACTGAAGCTTTCTTT
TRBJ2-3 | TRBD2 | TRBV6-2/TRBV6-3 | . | CASSASGSSADTQYF | TGTGCCAGCAGTGCTAGCGGGAGCAGTGCAGATACGCAGTATTTT
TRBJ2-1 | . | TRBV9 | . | CASSAPRRANQGKDNEQFF | TGTGCCAGCAGCGCCCCCCGACGGGCCAACCAAGGCAAAGACAATGAGCAGTTCTTC
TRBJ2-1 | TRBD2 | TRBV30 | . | CAWTRQASGKVEQFF | TGTGCCTGGACCCGTCAAGCTAGCGGGAAGGTTGAGCAGTTCTTC
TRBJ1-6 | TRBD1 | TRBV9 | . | CASSVTSGTGISPLHF | TGTGCCAGCAGCGTCACGTCCGGGACAGGGATCTCACCCCTCCACTTT
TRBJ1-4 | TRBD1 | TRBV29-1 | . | CSVEGQGTAGKLFF | TGCAGCGTTGAAGGGCAGGGGACAGCCGGAAAACTGTTTTTT
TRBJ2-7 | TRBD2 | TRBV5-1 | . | CASRDSGASSYEQYF | TGCGCCAGTAGGGATAGCGGGGCGTCCTCCTACGAGCAGTACTTC
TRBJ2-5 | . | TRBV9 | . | CASSDPRVVLGQETQYF | TGTGCCAGCAGCGACCCTCGGGTTGTACTGGGCCAAGAGACCCAGTACTTC
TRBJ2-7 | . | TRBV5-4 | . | CASSFARGGREQYF | TGTGCCAGCAGCTTCGCGCGCGGAGGCCGGGAGCAGTACTTC
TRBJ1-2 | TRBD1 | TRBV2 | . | CANQNRGGGYTF | TGTGCCAACCAAAACAGGGGAGGGGGCTACACCTTC
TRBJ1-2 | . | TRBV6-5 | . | CASRNTGKDRYGYTF | TGTGCCAGCCGGAATACAGGGAAGGATCGCTATGGCTACACCTTC
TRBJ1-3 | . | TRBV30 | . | CAWSGGARASLGDTIYF | TGTGCCTGGAGCGGAGGGGCTCGGGCCTCTCTTGGGGACACCATATATTTT
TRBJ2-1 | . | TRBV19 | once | CASSIIDRNNEQFF | TGTGCCAGTAGTATAATCGACAGGAATAATGAGCAGTTCTTC
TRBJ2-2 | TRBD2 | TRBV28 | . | CASSLLAGTGELFF | TGTGCCAGCAGTTTACTAGCGGGAACCGGGGAGCTGTTTTTT
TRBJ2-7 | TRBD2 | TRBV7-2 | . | CASSFRGGSVSYEQYF | TGTGCCAGCAGCTTCCGGGGGGGGTCCGTCTCCTACGAGCAGTACTTC
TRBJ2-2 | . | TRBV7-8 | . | CASSPGAVTGELFF | TGTGCCAGCAGTCCCGGGGCGGTCACCGGGGAGCTGTTTTTT
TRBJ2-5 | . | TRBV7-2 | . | CASSSLRGALPKETQYF | TGTGCCAGCAGCTCCCTGAGGGGGGCGCTCCCCAAAGAGACCCAGTACTTC
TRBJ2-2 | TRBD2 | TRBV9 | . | CASSVGNSGGNTGELFF | TGTGCCAGCAGCGTAGGTAATAGCGGGGGAAACACCGGGGAGCTGTTTTTT
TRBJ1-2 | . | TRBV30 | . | CAWSVPWGGDYGYTF | TGTGCCTGGAGTGTACCGTGGGGGGGCGACTATGGCTACACCTTC
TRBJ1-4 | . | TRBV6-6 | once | CASRPRGATNEKLFF | TGTGCCAGCAGGCCTCGGGGGGCAACTAATGAAAAACTGTTTTTT
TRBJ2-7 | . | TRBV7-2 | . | CASSLGTDYYEQYF | TGTGCCAGCAGCTTAGGGACTGATTACTACGAGCAGTACTTC
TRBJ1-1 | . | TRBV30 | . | CAWSVSGPEAFF | TGTGCCTGGAGTGTCTCTGGGCCGGAAGCTTTCTTT
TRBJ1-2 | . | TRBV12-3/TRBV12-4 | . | CASSLGAIYGYTF | TGTGCCAGCAGTTTAGGTGCAATCTATGGCTACACCTTC
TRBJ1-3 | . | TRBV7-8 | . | CASSLAGPDTIYF | TGTGCCAGCAGCTTAGCAGGGCCGGACACCATATATTTT
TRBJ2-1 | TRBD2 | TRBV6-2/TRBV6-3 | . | CASSSGTSGLSSYNEQFF | TGTGCCAGCAGTAGCGGGACTAGCGGCCTGAGCTCCTACAATGAGCAGTTCTTC
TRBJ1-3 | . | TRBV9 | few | CASSRAGTGNTIYF | TGTGCCAGCTCCAGGGCGGGGACGGGAAACACCATATATTTT
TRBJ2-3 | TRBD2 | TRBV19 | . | CASSIRLAATDTQYF | TGTGCCAGTAGTATACGTCTAGCGGCCACAGATACGCAGTATTTT
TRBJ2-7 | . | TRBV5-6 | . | CASSLDGGSLGSYEQYF | TGTGCCAGCAGCTTGGATGGAGGGAGTCTGGGGTCGTACGAGCAGTACTTC
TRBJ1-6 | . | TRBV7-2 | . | CASTSLSDHNSPLHF | TGTGCCAGCACCTCCTTGTCTGACCATAATTCACCCCTCCACTTT
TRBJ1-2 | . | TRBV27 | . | CASSLSGVGLGGYTF | TGTGCCAGCAGTTTATCGGGTGTAGGGTTAGGGGGCTACACCTTC
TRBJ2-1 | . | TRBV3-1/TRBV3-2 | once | CASSPNLGDVSYNEQFF | TGTGCCAGCAGCCCTAACCTAGGGGATGTCTCCTACAATGAGCAGTTCTTC